Shown below are 28 T cell receptor beta chains from a single sample sequenced in a study of T-cell memory formation after mild COVID-19. One entry per CDR3 protein, called by TCRdb with MiXCR from the 5' RACE reads. Of a few hundred thousand distinct CDR3 sequences listed, approximately 15% were seen once; the top ten hold under 25%. Material for sequencing was PBMCs or a T cell subset sorted from them (not recorded which). The receptors come from a man in his late teens or twenties who had mild COVID-19 (a few samples of this study predate the infection). Cell type and time point are not known.

The chain employs TRBV20-1 and TRBJ1-5; TRBD1 might be the D (5 bases). This CDR3 spans 14 amino acids. Per the germline V gene, CDR1 is DFQATT and CDR2 is SNEGSKA (reference sequence). The V and J ends lost 4 bases and 2 bases respectively, with 12 bases between them. The CDR3: CSATQGHGNQPQHF. The CDR3 DNA sequence: TGCAGTGCTACCCAGGGTCATGGCAATCAGCCCCAGCATTTT.

V gene TRBV6-5 combines with J gene TRBJ1-5; 7 bases fit TRBD1. V was clipped by 9 bases and J by 0 bases; unmatched bases: 17. This CDR3 region has 18 residues. Germline V gene data show CDR1 as MNHEY and CDR2 as SVGAGI. The CDR3 region has the DNA TGTGCCAGGCTAGTGAACATTGGGACAGTTTATAGCAATCAGCCCCAGCATTTT. This sequence encodes CARLVNIGTVYSNQPQHF.

This chain joins TRBV6-5 and TRBJ1-2; the D is unclear. This CDR3 has 15 residues. Per germline, CDR1 MNHEY and CDR2 SVGAGI. V was pared by 2 bases and J by 4 bases, with 14 bases between. The CDR3 reads CASSYVRGRLYGYTF. The CDR3 coding sequence is TGTGCCAGCAGTTACGTTCGGGGTAGACTCTATGGCTACACCTTC.

This clonotype occurred a few times. Sequence at one end of the junction differs from germline and may be a read error. This sequence joins TRBV28 and TRBJ2-3; 13 bases are a match to TRBD2. Germline V gives CDR1 MDHEN, CDR2 SYDVKM. This CDR3 is 17 amino acids long. In nucleotides, the CDR3 is TGTGCCAGCATTTTAACCCCGGGACTAGCGGGATCAGATACGCAGTATTTT. Translation gives CASILTPGLAGSDTQYF.

The chain couples TRBV12-3 or TRBV12-4 to TRBJ2-2; D not resolved. Trimming cost V 6 bases and J 6 bases, with 11 bases left between them. The CDR3 contains 13 residues. The CDR3 coding sequence is TGTGCCAGCAGCCCCGAACCACCCGGGGAGCTGTTTTTT. Protein: CASSPEPPGELFF.

The rearrangement joins TRBV7-9 to TRBJ1-4, with D possibly TRBD1 on 5 matching bases. The CDR3 totals 15 residues. Germline CDR1 and CDR2: SEHNR and FQNEAQ (reference sequence). Trimming took 2 bases from V and 3 from J, leaving 10 bases between them. CDR3 sequence (DNA): TGTGCCAGCAGCTTAATGGGGGACTCTAATGAAAAACTGTTTTTT. Protein sequence: CASSLMGDSNEKLFF.

This clonotype was seen only a few times. CDR3 nucleotides: TGTGCCAGCAGCCAAGGGTCTAGCTTTTCCGATGAGCAGTTCTTC. Its protein product is CASSQGSSFSDEQFF. The chain carries TRBV4-2 and TRBJ2-1, with D perhaps matching TRBD2 (5 bases). Trimming stripped 1 base from V and 8 bases from J, with 15 bases between. The CDR3 runs 15 residues. CDR1 LGHNA and CDR2 YNFKEQ come from the germline V gene.

V and J are TRBV3-1 and TRBJ1-5; D ambiguous. V was trimmed by 4 bases and J by 7 bases, leaving 11 bases between them. Germline CDR1 and CDR2: LGHDT and YNNKEL (reference sequence). This CDR3 has 13 amino acids. This chain's CDR3 is CASSPTELQPQHF. The CDR3 region has the DNA TGTGCCAGCAGCCCCACGGAACTCCAGCCCCAGCATTTT.

This clonotype was detected only a few times. The rearrangement joins TRBV7-2 to TRBJ2-2, with D unclear. Germline V gives CDR1 SGHTA, CDR2 FQGNSA. This CDR3 contains 15 residues. Trimming took off 4 bases at V and 4 bases at J, with 13 bases between the two ends. The CDR3 region is CASSSAHPGTGELFF. In DNA, the CDR3 is TGTGCCAGCAGCTCGGCACACCCGGGCACCGGGGAGCTGTTTTTT.

The J gene is TRBJ1-6, the V gene TRBV7-8; possibly TRBD1 for D (6 bases). Germline loops: CDR1 SGHVS, CDR2 FQNEAQ. Trimming removed 1 base from V and 6 bases from J, with 13 bases in between. This CDR3 spans 16 amino acids. The CDR3 sequence is CASSLEIGGGNSPLHF. In nucleotides, the CDR3 is TGTGCCAGCAGCTTAGAAATAGGGGGAGGTAATTCACCCCTCCACTTT.

CDR3 sequence: CASSHNRDRGYGYTF. The CDR3 DNA follows: TGTGCCAGCAGCCACAACCGGGACAGGGGCTATGGCTACACCTTC. The chain combines TRBV14 with TRBJ1-2; 10 bases align to TRBD1. This CDR3 is built from 15 residues. CDR1 and CDR2 from the germline V gene are SGHDN and FVKESK. V gave up 3 bases and J gave up 4 bases; unmatched junction bases: 5.

In this sample, this clonotype turned up a few times. The chain carries TRBV6-4 and TRBJ2-3; perhaps TRBD2 as D (5 bases). The CDR3 runs 15 residues. Germline CDR1 and CDR2: MRHNA and SNTAGT. Trimming took off 2 bases at V and 1 base at J, with 10 bases between the two ends. The CDR3 DNA reads as TGTGCCAGCAGTGACGGCGGGTGGGGCACAGATACGCAGTATTTT. This translates into CASSDGGWGTDTQYF.

This clonotype was seen more than once but under ten times. The gene calls are TRBV4-1 and TRBJ1-2; D is perhaps TRBD1 (6 bases). Per germline, CDR1 MGHRA and CDR2 YSYEKL. The CDR3 sequence is 15 residues long. V was trimmed by 8 bases and J by 2 bases, leaving 18 bases between them. Here the CDR3 reads CASQKTGQLNYGYTF. The CDR3 DNA reads as TGCGCCAGCCAGAAGACAGGCCAACTAAACTATGGCTACACCTTC.

The table lists this clonotype with many counts. The chain carries TRBV4-2 and TRBJ1-6; D not resolved. With 0 bases removed from V and 7 bases from J, the gap between germline ends came to 7 bases. CDR3 length: 14 residues. In germline, CDR1 is LGHNA, CDR2 YNFKEQ. Written as DNA, the CDR3 is TGTGCCAGCAGCCAAGACGGGGAAAATTCACCCCTCCACTTT. Its translation: CASSQDGENSPLHF.

The V gene is TRBV12-5, the J gene TRBJ2-3, with TRBD1 matching 9 bases. Losses at the gene ends were 7 bases for V and 0 bases for J; bases not matched to a gene: 5. CDR3 length: 15 amino acids. Looked up from germline, CDR1 is LGHNT and CDR2 is FRNRAP. As DNA, the CDR3 is TGTGCTAGTGACCCGACAGGGGGTAGCACAGATACGCAGTATTTT. It encodes CASDPTGGSTDTQYF.

CDR3 bases: TGTGCCAGCAGGGAACAGGGAAGCTACGAGCAGTACTTC. It yields the protein CASREQGSYEQYF. The chain is built from TRBV11-2 and TRBJ2-7; the D gene is possibly TRBD1 (6 bases). Trimming left V 6 bases short and J 3 bases short, with 12 bases between. The CDR3 runs to 13 residues. Germline V gene lookup returns CDR1 SGHAT and CDR2 FQNNGV.

V and J are TRBV10-3 and TRBJ1-4, with D unresolved. Germline assignment: CDR1 ENHRY and CDR2 SYGVKD. The CDR3 loop spans 13 amino acids. The V and J ends lost 5 bases and 4 bases respectively, with 8 bases between them. For the CDR3, the DNA is TGTGCCATCAGTACAGATTATAATGAAAAACTGTTTTTT. It specifies CAISTDYNEKLFF.

The sample holds many counts of this clonotype. At one of its ends the junction is not consistent with the germline gene, which may arise from a read error. J is TRBJ2-4 and V is TRBV7-2, with D perhaps TRBD1 (6 bases). This CDR3 region has 12 residues. Germline CDR1 reads SGHTA; CDR2 reads FQGNSA. CDR3 DNA: TGTGCCAGCAGTTTAGGGGGAAACATTCAGTACTTC. It translates to CASSLGGNIQYF. Based on the CDR3 plus reference TRBV7-2 and TRBJ2-4, the full variable domain is GAGVSQSPSNKVTEKGKDVELRCDPISGHTALYWYRQSLGQGLEFLIYFQGNSAPDKSGLPSDRFSAERTGGSVSTLTIQRTQQEDSAVYLCASSLGGNIQYFGAGTRLSVL.

The V call is TRBV12-3 or TRBV12-4, the J call TRBJ1-6, with a possible D match to TRBD1 (6 bases). This CDR3 comprises 12 residues. V lost 6 bases, J lost 10 bases, and 10 bases lay in between. For the CDR3, the DNA is TGTGCCAGCAGGAAACAGGGCTCACCCCTCCACTTT. This encodes CASRKQGSPLHF.

This sequence joins TRBV4-1 and TRBJ1-1; D is possibly TRBD1 (6 bases). Germline V gene sequence: CDR1 MGHRA, CDR2 YSYEKL. The CDR3 spans 15 residues. V lost 1 base to trimming and J lost 6 bases, with 15 bases between them. DNA of the CDR3: TGCGCCAGCAGCCAAGCTGGGGGGCGCGGCTCTGAAGCTTTCTTT. It codes for CASSQAGGRGSEAFF.

This chain connects TRBV10-2 to TRBJ2-1; 8 bases are shared with TRBD2. Germline V gives CDR1 WSHSY, CDR2 SAAADI. The CDR3 extends over 14 amino acids. Trimming removed 7 bases from V and 6 bases from J; junction bases left unmatched: 8. The CDR3 is CASNTAGAFNEQFF. The CDR3 DNA sequence: TGCGCCAGCAACACAGCGGGGGCTTTCAATGAGCAGTTCTTC.

This clonotype was found many times. V is TRBV9 and J is TRBJ1-3, with 7 bases aligning to TRBD1. Trimming took 4 bases from V and 4 from J; bases not matched to a gene: 5. In germline, CDR1 is SGDLS, CDR2 YYNGEE. The CDR3 spans 14 residues. The CDR3 DNA reads TGTGCCAGCAGCCCCCAGGGGGGGGGAAACACCATATATTTT. This gives the protein CASSPQGGGNTIYF.

The chain uses TRBV20-1 and TRBJ2-3; no definite D call. Trimming pared 0 bases from V and 2 bases from J, leaving 12 bases between. Germline CDR1 is DFQATT and CDR2 is SNEGSKA (reference sequence). This CDR3 has 15 amino acids. CDR3 residues: CSARDLTKDTDTQYF. The CDR3 bases are TGCAGTGCTAGAGATCTTACTAAAGACACAGATACGCAGTATTTT.

The J gene is TRBJ1-5, the V gene TRBV27; D uncertain. V lost 3 bases and J lost 0, with 6 bases in between. This CDR3 region has 14 residues. Germline-derived CDR1 and CDR2 are MNHEY and SMNVEV (reference sequence). CDR3: CASSLKSSNQPQHF. The CDR3 coding sequence is TGTGCCAGCAGTTTGAAGAGTAGCAATCAGCCCCAGCATTTT.

This clonotype was observed a few times. This chain connects TRBV20-1 to TRBJ2-3; D perhaps matches TRBD1 (6 bases). The CDR3 consists of 15 residues. V was shortened by 0 bases and J by 6 bases, with 16 bases between the two germline ends. Per the germline V gene, CDR1 is DFQATT and CDR2 is SNEGSKA (reference sequence). CDR3 region: CSARDLQGRPDTQYF. The CDR3, as DNA: TGCAGTGCTAGAGATTTACAGGGCCGTCCGGATACGCAGTATTTT.

J is TRBJ1-5 and V is TRBV20-1; D is unresolved. This CDR3 contains 16 residues. The germline V gene has CDR1 DFQATT and CDR2 SNEGSKA (reference sequence). The V gene lost 2 bases and the J gene lost 3 bases, with 17 bases spanning the gap. CDR3 DNA sequence: TGCAGTGCTAGACCATCGCAGGACCCAGTCAATCAGCCCCAGCATTTT. Amino acids: CSARPSQDPVNQPQHF.

The V and J genes are TRBV20-1 and TRBJ1-1; no definite D call. Germline CDR1 is DFQATT and CDR2 is SNEGSKA (reference sequence). Trimming removed 1 base from V and 2 bases from J, with 8 bases in between. The CDR3 runs to 13 residues. Here the CDR3 reads CSARVRLNTEAFF. CDR3 nucleotide sequence: TGCAGTGCTAGAGTACGACTCAACACTGAAGCTTTCTTT.

This clonotype was seen only a few times. The chain has TRBV20-1 and TRBJ1-4, with TRBD1 matching over 7 bases. The junction had 8 bases not matched to a gene; V was cut back by 3 bases and J by 7 bases. CDR1 and CDR2 from the germline V gene are DFQATT and SNEGSKA (reference sequence). The CDR3 totals 14 residues. In DNA form, the CDR3 reads TGCAGTGCTAGTCTCCCAGGGGGAGGTGAAAAACTGTTTTTT. Its translation is CSASLPGGGEKLFF.